A single sample gave rise to the 10 T cell receptor beta chains below, sequenced in a study of T-cell memory formation after mild COVID-19. One entry per CDR3 protein, called by TCRdb with MiXCR from the 5' RACE reads. The sample carries some 150,000 distinct CDR3 sequences, 15% to 20% recorded once. Sequences were obtained from PBMCs or a T cell subset sorted from them (not recorded which). The receptors shown here come from an adult woman who had mild COVID-19 (a few samples of this study predate the infection). Cell type and time point are not known.

This clonotype was observed a few times. The DNA of the CDR3 is TGTGCCAGCACCCCCGGTCAGGAGTCTACCTACGAGCAGTACTTC. Its protein product is CASTPGQESTYEQYF. The V gene is TRBV5-6, the J gene TRBJ2-7, with D unresolved. V dropped 6 bases and J dropped 2 bases, with 18 bases sitting between them. Germline V CDR1 and CDR2: SGHDT, YYEEEE. CDR3 size: 15 residues.

The V gene is TRBV18, the J gene TRBJ2-7, with 7 bases that match TRBD2. V trimming: 5 bases; J trimming: 5 bases; junction bases outside the gene matches: 0. Germline lookup yields CDR1 KGHSH and CDR2 LQKENI. The CDR3 is made up of 11 amino acids. Here the CDR3 DNA reads TGTGCCAGCTCAGCGGGAGACGAGCAGTACTTC. Its protein product is CASSAGDEQYF.

The gene calls are TRBV7-3 and TRBJ1-2; perhaps TRBD1 as D (6 bases). CDR1 and CDR2 from the germline V gene are SGHTA and FQGTGA. This CDR3 region has 15 residues. V dropped 5 bases and J dropped 6 bases, with 19 bases sitting between them. For the CDR3, the DNA is TGTGCCAGCAGCCCCTCCGGGGGGCGCATGGATGGCTACACCTTC. It translates to CASSPSGGRMDGYTF. Combining the CDR3 with reference TRBV7-3 and TRBJ1-2 gives the whole variable domain GAGVSQTPSNKVTEKGKYVELRCDPISGHTALYWYRQSLGQGPEFLIYFQGTGAADDSGLPNDRFFAVRPEGSVSTLKIQRTERGDSAVYLCASSPSGGRMDGYTFGSGTRLTVV.

The table lists this clonotype with a few counts. The V gene is TRBV12-3 or TRBV12-4, the J gene TRBJ2-7; 13 nucleotides align to TRBD2. With 4 bases clipped from V and 6 bases from J, the junction kept 6 bases outside the gene matches. CDR3 length equals 15 residues. The CDR3 loop is CASSSGLAGDSEQYF. In nucleotides, the CDR3 is TGTGCCAGCAGTTCAGGACTAGCGGGAGACTCCGAGCAGTACTTC.

The table lists this clonotype with a few counts. The chain is built from TRBV20-1 and TRBJ1-6, with D perhaps TRBD1 (5 bases). The V and J ends lost 4 bases and 7 bases respectively, with 14 bases between them. The CDR3 is 14 amino acids. Germline V CDR1 and CDR2: DFQATT, SNEGSKA (reference sequence). CDR3 in amino acids: CSATRGALNSPLHF. CDR3 sequence (DNA): TGCAGTGCTACAAGAGGGGCCCTAAATTCACCCCTCCACTTT.

The table lists this clonotype with a few counts. The chain combines TRBV20-1 with TRBJ1-5; D perhaps matches TRBD1 (6 bases). Germline loops: CDR1 DFQATT, CDR2 SNEGSKA (reference sequence). This CDR3 is built from 16 residues. V was trimmed by 3 bases and J by 3 bases, leaving 18 bases between them. The CDR3 coding sequence is TGCAGTGCTAGCGGCAGGGGAGTATTTCACAATCAGCCCCAGCATTTT. It translates to CSASGRGVFHNQPQHF.

This rearrangement joins TRBV24-1 to TRBJ2-2; 10 nucleotides line up with TRBD1. Germline V gene lookup returns CDR1 KGHDR and CDR2 SFDVKD. After removal of 1 base from V and 5 bases from J, the junction contained 6 bases not matched to a gene. The CDR3 sequence is 17 residues long. The CDR3 reads CATSDLAPGQGTGELFF. In DNA form, the CDR3 reads TGTGCCACCAGTGATTTAGCGCCGGGACAGGGGACCGGGGAGCTGTTTTTT.

The chain links TRBV7-2 to TRBJ2-5; D is tentatively TRBD1 or TRBD2 (6 bases each). V was cut by 3 bases and J by 5 bases, with 16 bases left in between. CDR1 and CDR2 (germline): SGHTA, FQGNSA. The CDR3 covers 15 residues. Here the CDR3 reads CASSLGPGARETQYF. The CDR3 nucleotides read TGTGCCAGCAGCTTGGGGCCGGGGGCGCGTGAGACCCAGTACTTC.

A single count supports this clonotype. This chain connects TRBV12-3 or TRBV12-4 to TRBJ1-1, with no clear D. The CDR3 sequence is 15 residues long. V lost 2 bases and J 7 bases, leaving 17 bases between the germline ends. The CDR3 nucleotides read TGTGCCAGCAGTTTAAGAAAGGGAGGTCCTGGTGAAGCTTTCTTT. Translating it yields CASSLRKGGPGEAFF.

The sample holds a few counts of this clonotype. The chain joins TRBV18 to TRBJ2-1; D not certain. The germline gives CDR1 KGHSH, CDR2 LQKENI. V lost 4 bases and J lost 0, with 13 bases in between. CDR3 size: 16 residues. The CDR3 sequence: CASSLLTGLSYNEQFF. The CDR3 DNA sequence: TGTGCCAGCTCACTCTTGACGGGCCTCTCCTACAATGAGCAGTTCTTC.